This entry is about one TCR beta chain. This sample is drawn from a study of blood T cell repertoires in COVID-19. The wider study: Specimens from acute and convalescent COVID-19 originated in the United States, Italy and Spain. PBMCs, B-cell-depleted T cells, or T cells were the source of the cDNA or gDNA that made up the material.

Per the germline V gene, CDR1 is SGHTA and CDR2 is FQGNSA. This CDR3 contains 15 residues. Trimming cost V 1 base and J 1 base, with 10 bases left between them. Original methodology: Reference gene primers were amplified, and this amplification served to estimate nucleated cell counts. Assay used: immunoSEQ multiplex PCR; TCRdb lists only in-frame clones, some missing. The V and J calls and clone size come from that table; D and trimming were worked out from the DNA. This table has over 85,000 clones, around nine tenths appearing once. This TCR was recovered from a woman older than 75 with active COVID-19. V gene TRBV7-2 combines with J gene TRBJ1-1, with no clear D. The specimen sequenced was peripheral blood. The CDR3 DNA is TGTGCCAGCAGCTTAGTTTGGTTGAGGAACACTGAAGCTTTCTTT. Amino acids: CASSLVWLRNTEAFF.